The clone carrying this TCR beta chain was seen a few times. Its antigen is unidentified. This sample stems from a study of T-cell reconstitution after alpha-beta-depleted transplantation in children. The library targeted TCRbeta and was prepared with unique molecular identifiers. TCRdb used MiXCR to reprocess the PCR reads, holding one entry per CDR3 protein. The sample carries around 130,000 distinct CDR3 sequences, 9.5% to 10% recorded once. Study-wide findings and caveats: Reportedly, roughly two months post-transplant, alpha-beta T cells arose from several hundred expanded graft clones. From surviving recipient T cells and thymic progenitors came the high day-60 TCRbeta diversity observed in some patients.

This CDR3 contains 15 residues. The germline gives CDR1 SQVTM, CDR2 ANQGSEA. V gave up 2 bases and J gave up 7 bases; unmatched junction bases: 7. The receptor's source is a girl in the first two years of life who had a stem cell transplant for combined immunodeficiency, so the T cells may come from the graft donor. The chain is built from TRBV29-1 and TRBJ2-1, with 11 nucleotides matching TRBD2. The sample was PBMCs, mostly from graft donor cells, taken 180 days after TCRalphabeta/CD19-depleted stem cell transplant. CDR3 sequence reads: CSVELAGGNRNEQFF. The CDR3 region has the DNA TGCAGCGTTGAACTAGCGGGAGGTAATCGGAATGAGCAGTTCTTC.